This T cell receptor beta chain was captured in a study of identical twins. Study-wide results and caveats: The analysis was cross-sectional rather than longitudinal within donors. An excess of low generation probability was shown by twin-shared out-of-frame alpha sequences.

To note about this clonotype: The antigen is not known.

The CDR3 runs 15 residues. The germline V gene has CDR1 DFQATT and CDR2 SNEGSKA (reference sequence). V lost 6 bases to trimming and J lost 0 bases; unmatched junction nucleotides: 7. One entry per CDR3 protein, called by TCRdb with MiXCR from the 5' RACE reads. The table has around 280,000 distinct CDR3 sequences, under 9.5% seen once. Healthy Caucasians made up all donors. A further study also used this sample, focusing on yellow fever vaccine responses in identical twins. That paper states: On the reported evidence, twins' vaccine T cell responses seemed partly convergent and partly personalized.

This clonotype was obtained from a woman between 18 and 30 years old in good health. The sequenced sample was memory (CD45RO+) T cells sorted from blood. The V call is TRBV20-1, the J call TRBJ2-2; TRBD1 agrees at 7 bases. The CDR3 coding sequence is TGCAGTGCCACAACAGGGGCGGCGAACACCGGGGAGCTGTTTTTT. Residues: CSATTGAANTGELFF.